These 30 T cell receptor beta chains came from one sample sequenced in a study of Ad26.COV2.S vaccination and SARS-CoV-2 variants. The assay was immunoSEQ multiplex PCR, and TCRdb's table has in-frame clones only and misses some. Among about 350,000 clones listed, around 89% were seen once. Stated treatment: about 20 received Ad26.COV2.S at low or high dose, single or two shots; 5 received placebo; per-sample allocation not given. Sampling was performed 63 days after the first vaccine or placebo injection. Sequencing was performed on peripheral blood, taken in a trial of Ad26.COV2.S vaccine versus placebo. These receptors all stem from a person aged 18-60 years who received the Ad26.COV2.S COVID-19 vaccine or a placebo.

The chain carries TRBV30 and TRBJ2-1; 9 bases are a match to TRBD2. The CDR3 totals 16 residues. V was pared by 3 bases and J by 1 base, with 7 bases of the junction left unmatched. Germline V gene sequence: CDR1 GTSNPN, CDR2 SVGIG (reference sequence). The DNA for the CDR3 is TGTGCCTGGAGGCTTAGCGGGAGAATATCCTACAATGAGCAGTTCTTC. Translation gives CAWRLSGRISYNEQFF.

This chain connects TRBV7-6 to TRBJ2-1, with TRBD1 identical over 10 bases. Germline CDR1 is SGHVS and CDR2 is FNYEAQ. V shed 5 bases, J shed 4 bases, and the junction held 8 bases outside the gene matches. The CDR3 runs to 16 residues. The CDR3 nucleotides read TGTGCCAGCAGCCCGACAGGGGGCTCAGGATACAATGAGCAGTTCTTC. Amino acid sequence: CASSPTGGSGYNEQFF.

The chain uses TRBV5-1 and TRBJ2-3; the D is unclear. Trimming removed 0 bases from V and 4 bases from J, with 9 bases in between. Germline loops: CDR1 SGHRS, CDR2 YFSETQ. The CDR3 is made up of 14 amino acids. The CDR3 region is CASSLGPLPDTQYF. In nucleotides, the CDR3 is TGCGCCAGCAGCTTGGGGCCCCTCCCAGATACGCAGTATTTT.

The CDR3 here is CAKREGGHNQPQHF. The CDR3 DNA is TGTGCCAAAAGGGAGGGAGGCCACAATCAGCCCCAGCATTTT. This chain joins TRBV3-1 (or the pseudogene TRBV3-2) and TRBJ1-5; D gene ambiguous. Germline CDR1 LGHDT, CDR2 YNNKEL (reference sequence). V gave up 10 bases and J gave up 3 bases, with 16 bases separating them. The CDR3 is made up of 14 amino acids.

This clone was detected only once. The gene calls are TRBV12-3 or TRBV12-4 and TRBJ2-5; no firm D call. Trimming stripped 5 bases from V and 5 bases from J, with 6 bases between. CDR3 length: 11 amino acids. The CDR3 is CASSRAETQYF. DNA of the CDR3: TGTGCCAGCAGTCGGGCGGAGACCCAGTACTTC.

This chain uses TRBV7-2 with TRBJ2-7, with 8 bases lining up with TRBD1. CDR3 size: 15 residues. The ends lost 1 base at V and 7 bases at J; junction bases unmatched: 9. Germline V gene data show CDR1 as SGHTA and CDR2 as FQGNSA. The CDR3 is CASSLGWQGAREQYF. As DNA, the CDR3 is TGTGCCAGCAGCTTAGGGTGGCAGGGGGCACGGGAGCAGTACTTC.

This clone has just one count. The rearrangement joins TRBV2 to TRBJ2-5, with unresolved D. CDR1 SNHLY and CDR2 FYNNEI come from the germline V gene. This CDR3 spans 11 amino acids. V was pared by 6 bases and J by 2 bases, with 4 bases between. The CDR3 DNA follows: TGTGCCAGCAGGGAACAAGAGACCCAGTACTTC. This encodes CASREQETQYF.

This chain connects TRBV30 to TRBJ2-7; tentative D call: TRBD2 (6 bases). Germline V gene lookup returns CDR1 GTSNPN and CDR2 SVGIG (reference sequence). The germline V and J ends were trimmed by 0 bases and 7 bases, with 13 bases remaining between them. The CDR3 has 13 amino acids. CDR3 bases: TGTGCCTGGAGTGTCTGGCTAGCGCGGGAGCAGTACTTC. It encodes CAWSVWLAREQYF.

Here the CDR3 reads CASSLAYEQFF. The CDR3 DNA is TGTGCCAGCAGCTTGGCGTATGAGCAGTTCTTC. The rearrangement uses TRBV5-5 and TRBJ2-1, with D unresolved. The germline gives CDR1 SGHKS, CDR2 YYEKEE (reference sequence). There are 11 residues in the CDR3. Between the trimmed V and J ends, which lost 0 bases and 8 bases, there was a span of 3 bases.

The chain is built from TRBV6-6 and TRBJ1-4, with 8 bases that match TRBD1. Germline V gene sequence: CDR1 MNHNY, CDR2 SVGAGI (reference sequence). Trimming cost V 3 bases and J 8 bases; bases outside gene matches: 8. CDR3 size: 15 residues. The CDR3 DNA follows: TGTGCCAGCAGTTATAATAGGCAGGGGGCAGAAAAACTGTTTTTT. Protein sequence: CASSYNRQGAEKLFF.

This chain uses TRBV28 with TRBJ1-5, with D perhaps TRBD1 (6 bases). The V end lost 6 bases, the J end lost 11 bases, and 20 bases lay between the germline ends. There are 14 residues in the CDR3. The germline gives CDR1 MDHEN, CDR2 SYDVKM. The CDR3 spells CASRKEIQGKAQHF. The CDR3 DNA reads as TGTGCCAGCAGGAAAGAGATACAGGGTAAGGCCCAGCATTTT.

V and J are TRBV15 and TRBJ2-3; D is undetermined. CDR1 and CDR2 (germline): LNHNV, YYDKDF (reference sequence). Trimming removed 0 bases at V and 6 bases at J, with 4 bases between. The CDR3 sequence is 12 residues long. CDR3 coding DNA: TGTGCCACCAGCAGAGAGGGGGATACGCAGTATTTT. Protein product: CATSREGDTQYF.

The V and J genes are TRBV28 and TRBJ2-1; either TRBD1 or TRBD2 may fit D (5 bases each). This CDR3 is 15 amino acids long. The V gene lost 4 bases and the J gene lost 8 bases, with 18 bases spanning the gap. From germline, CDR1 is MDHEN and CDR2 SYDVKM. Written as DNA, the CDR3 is TGTGCCAGCAGTTCCCCCGCCGGGACCCAACATGAGCAGTTCTTC. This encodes CASSSPAGTQHEQFF. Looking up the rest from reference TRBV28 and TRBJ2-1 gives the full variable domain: DVKVTQSSRYLVKRTGEKVFLECVQDMDHENMFWYRQDPGLGLRLIYFSYDVKMKEKGDIPEGYSVSREKKERFSLILESASTNQTSMYLCASSSPAGTQHEQFFGPGTRLTVL.

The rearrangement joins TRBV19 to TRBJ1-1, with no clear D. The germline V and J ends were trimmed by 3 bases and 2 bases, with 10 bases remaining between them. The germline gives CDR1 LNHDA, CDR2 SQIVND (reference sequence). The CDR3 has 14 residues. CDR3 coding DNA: TGTGCCAGTAGTATTAACAGTGACAACACTGAAGCTTTCTTT. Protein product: CASSINSDNTEAFF.

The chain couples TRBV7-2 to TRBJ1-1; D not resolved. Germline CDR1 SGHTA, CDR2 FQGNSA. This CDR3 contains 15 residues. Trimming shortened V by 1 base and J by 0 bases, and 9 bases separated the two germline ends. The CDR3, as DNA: TGTGCCAGCAGCTTAGGGGTTACAGTGAACACTGAAGCTTTCTTT. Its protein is CASSLGVTVNTEAFF.

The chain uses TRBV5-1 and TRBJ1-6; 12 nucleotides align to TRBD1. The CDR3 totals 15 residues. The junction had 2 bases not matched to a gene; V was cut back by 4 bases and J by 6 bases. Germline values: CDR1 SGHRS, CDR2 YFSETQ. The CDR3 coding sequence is TGCGCCAGCAGCGGGACAGGGGGCGGTAATTCACCCCTCCACTTT. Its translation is CASSGTGGGNSPLHF. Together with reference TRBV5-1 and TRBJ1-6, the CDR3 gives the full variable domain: KAGVTQTPRYLIKTRGQQVTLSCSPISGHRSVSWYQQTPGQGLQFLFEYFSETQRNKGNFPGRFSGRQFSNSRSEMNVSTLELGDSALYLCASSGTGGGNSPLHFGNGTRLTVT.

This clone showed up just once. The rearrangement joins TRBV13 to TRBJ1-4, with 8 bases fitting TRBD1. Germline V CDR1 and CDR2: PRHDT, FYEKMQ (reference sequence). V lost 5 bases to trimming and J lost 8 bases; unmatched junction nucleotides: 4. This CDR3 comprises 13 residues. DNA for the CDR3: TGTGCCAGCAGCCTCAGGGGGCGCGAAAAACTGTTTTTT. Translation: CASSLRGREKLFF.

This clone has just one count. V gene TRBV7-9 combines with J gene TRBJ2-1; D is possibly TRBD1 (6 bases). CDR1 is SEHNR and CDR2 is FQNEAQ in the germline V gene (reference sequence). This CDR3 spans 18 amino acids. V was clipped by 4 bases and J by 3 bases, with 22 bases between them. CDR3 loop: CASSSGNNRVSLYNEQFF. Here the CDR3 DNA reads TGTGCCAGCAGCTCGGGAAATAACAGGGTGAGCCTCTACAATGAGCAGTTCTTC.

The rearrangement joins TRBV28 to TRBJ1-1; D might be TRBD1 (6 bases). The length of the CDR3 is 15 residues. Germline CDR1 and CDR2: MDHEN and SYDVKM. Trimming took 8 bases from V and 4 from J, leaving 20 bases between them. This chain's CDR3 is CASLNMDSRITEAFF. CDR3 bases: TGTGCCAGCCTCAACATGGACAGCCGCATCACTGAAGCTTTCTTT.

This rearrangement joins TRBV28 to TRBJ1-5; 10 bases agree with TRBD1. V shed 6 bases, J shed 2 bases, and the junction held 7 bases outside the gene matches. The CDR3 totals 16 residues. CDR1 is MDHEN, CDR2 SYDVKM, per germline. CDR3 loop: CASRTGGDYGNQPQHF. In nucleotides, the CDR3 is TGTGCCAGCAGGACAGGGGGCGATTATGGCAATCAGCCCCAGCATTTT.

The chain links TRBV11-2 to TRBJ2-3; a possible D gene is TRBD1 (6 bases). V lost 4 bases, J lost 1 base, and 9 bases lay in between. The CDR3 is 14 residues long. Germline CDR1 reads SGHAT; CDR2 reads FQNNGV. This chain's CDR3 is CASSSDRRTDTQYF. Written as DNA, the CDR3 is TGTGCCAGCAGCTCGGACAGACGCACAGATACGCAGTATTTT.

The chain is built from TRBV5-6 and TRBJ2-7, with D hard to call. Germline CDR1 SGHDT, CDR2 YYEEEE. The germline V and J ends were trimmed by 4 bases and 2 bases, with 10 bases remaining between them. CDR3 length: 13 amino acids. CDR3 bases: TGTGCCAGCAGCCTCCAGGACCCCTACGAGCAGTACTTC. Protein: CASSLQDPYEQYF.

CDR3 amino acids: CSVVISLGSSGNTIYF. CDR3 bases: TGCAGCGTTGTAATTTCTTTGGGCAGCTCTGGAAACACCATATATTTT. The V gene is TRBV29-1, the J gene TRBJ1-3; unclear D gene. V lost 4 bases and J 0 bases, leaving 16 bases between the germline ends. Germline lookup yields CDR1 SQVTM and CDR2 ANQGSEA. CDR3 length: 16 residues.

The CDR3 here is CASSSMVNTEAFF. Here the CDR3 DNA reads TGTGCCAGTAGTTCCATGGTGAACACTGAAGCTTTCTTT. The V and J genes are TRBV19 and TRBJ1-1; D is undetermined. Germline CDR1 LNHDA, CDR2 SQIVND (reference sequence). The CDR3 has 13 residues. Trimming shortened V by 5 bases and J by 0 bases, and 7 bases separated the two germline ends.

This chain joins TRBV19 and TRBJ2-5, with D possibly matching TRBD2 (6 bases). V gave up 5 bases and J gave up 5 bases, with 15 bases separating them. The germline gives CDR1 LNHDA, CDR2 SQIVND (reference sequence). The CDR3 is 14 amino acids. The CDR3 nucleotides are TGTGCCAGTAGTCTCCTCGCGGGGATGGAGACCCAGTACTTC. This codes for CASSLLAGMETQYF.

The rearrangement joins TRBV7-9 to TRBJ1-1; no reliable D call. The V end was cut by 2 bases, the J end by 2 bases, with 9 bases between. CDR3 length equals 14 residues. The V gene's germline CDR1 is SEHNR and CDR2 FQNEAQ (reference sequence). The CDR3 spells CASSLQAGNTEAFF. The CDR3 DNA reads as TGTGCCAGCAGCTTACAGGCAGGAAACACTGAAGCTTTCTTT. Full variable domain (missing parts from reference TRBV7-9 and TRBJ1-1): DTGVSQNPRHKITKRGQNVTFRCDPISEHNRLYWYRQTLGQGPEFLTYFQNEAQLEKSRLLSDRFSAERPKGSFSTLEIQRTEQGDSAMYLCASSLQAGNTEAFFGQGTRLTVV.

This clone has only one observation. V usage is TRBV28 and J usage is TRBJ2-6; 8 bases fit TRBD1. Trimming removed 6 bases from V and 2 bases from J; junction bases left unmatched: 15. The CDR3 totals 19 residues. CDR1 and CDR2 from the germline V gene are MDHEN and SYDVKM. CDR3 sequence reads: CASRTDRTYRGTGANVLTF. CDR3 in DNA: TGTGCCAGCAGGACCGACCGAACCTACAGGGGGACTGGGGCCAACGTCCTGACTTTC.

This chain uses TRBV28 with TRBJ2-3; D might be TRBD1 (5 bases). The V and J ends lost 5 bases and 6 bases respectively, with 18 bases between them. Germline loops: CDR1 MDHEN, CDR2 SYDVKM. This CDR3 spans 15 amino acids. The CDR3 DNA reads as TGTGCCAGCAGTCTCCGGTCCGGATACAGGGATACGCAGTATTTT. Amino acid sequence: CASSLRSGYRDTQYF.

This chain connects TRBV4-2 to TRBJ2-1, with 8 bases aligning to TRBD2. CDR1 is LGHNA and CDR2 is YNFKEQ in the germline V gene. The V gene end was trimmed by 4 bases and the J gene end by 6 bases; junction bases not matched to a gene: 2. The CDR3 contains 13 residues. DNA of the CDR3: TGTGCCAGCAGCCCGGGACTAGGCAATGAGCAGTTCTTC. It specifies CASSPGLGNEQFF.

The CDR3 DNA reads TGTGCCAGCAGCTTAGGTTGGGGGCGCGACACCGGGGAGCTGTTTTTT. Translating gives CASSLGWGRDTGELFF. The rearrangement links TRBV11-2 to TRBJ2-2, with D perhaps matching TRBD1 (6 bases). Looked up from germline, CDR1 is SGHAT and CDR2 is FQNNGV. V lost 1 base, J lost 3 bases, and 12 bases lay in between. The CDR3 runs 16 residues.